The 21 T cell receptor beta chains below were found in one sample sequenced in a study of blood T cell repertoires in COVID-19 (dated by TCRdb to the early 2020s). Library preparation employed the immunoSEQ multiplex PCR assay. As stored in TCRdb, this immuneACCESS dataset retains in-frame rearrangements with V and J assigned. A fraction of the clones does not appear; measured against another copy, unresolved V genes explain less than half of the discrepancy, and the remainder lacks a known reason. Recorded for this sample are 200,000 or so clones; about 82% of them occurred a single time. The ten largest clones represent about 5.5% of the sample. Specimen: peripheral blood. All receptors come from a young woman with acute or convalescent COVID-19.

This clone was picked up many times. The chain has TRBV5-4 and TRBJ2-1; a possible D gene is TRBD2 (5 bases). The ends were cut back, 4 bases at V and 3 bases at J, with 14 bases in the middle. The CDR3 sequence is 15 residues long. The germline CDR1 and CDR2 sequences are SGHNT and YYREEE (reference sequence). The CDR3 coding sequence is TGTGCCAGCAGCCGGGGTGGGGTAAACTACAATGAGCAGTTCTTC. It codes for CASSRGGVNYNEQFF.

In this sample, this clone turned up a few times. The chain has TRBV28 and TRBJ2-7; 9 bases are shared with TRBD2. CDR1 and CDR2 from the germline V gene are MDHEN and SYDVKM. The length of the CDR3 is 18 residues. V dropped 1 base and J dropped 4; count of bases not matched to a gene: 14. For the CDR3, the DNA is TGTGCCAGCAGTTTATACCCCTTCCGGGGTAGCGGGAGTTACGAGCAGTACTTC. This encodes CASSLYPFRGSGSYEQYF. The full variable domain, with the rest looked up from reference TRBV28 and TRBJ2-7, is DVKVTQSSRYLVKRTGEKVFLECVQDMDHENMFWYRQDPGLGLRLIYFSYDVKMKEKGDIPEGYSVSREKKERFSLILESASTNQTSMYLCASSLYPFRGSGSYEQYFGPGTRLTVT.

The chain carries TRBV19 and TRBJ1-1, with D tentatively TRBD1 (6 bases). Trimming took 7 bases from V and 8 from J, leaving 20 bases between them. The germline gives CDR1 LNHDA, CDR2 SQIVND (reference sequence). The CDR3 runs 14 residues. The CDR3 region has the DNA TGTGCCAGTAAGACGCTGGGGGGGCCCTCCGAAGCTTTCTTT. The encoded protein is CASKTLGGPSEAFF.

In this sample, this clone turned up many times. The CDR3, as DNA: TGTGCCAGCAGCGCGCGGACAGGGGGCTGGTACGAGCAGTACTTC. Amino acid sequence: CASSARTGGWYEQYF. V and J are TRBV4-2 and TRBJ2-7, with TRBD1 matching over 11 bases. This CDR3 has 15 amino acids. Germline V CDR1 and CDR2: LGHNA, YNFKEQ. V gave up 5 bases and J gave up 4 bases; unmatched junction bases: 7.

V gene TRBV2 combines with J gene TRBJ2-1, with unresolved D. V was pared by 8 bases and J by 2 bases, with 16 bases between. The CDR3 spans 15 residues. From germline, CDR1 is SNHLY and CDR2 FYNNEI. The CDR3 reads CASRYEKRPYNEQFF. CDR3 nucleotides: TGTGCCAGCCGTTATGAGAAGCGCCCCTACAATGAGCAGTTCTTC.

The J gene is TRBJ2-7, the V gene TRBV6-2 or TRBV6-3, with TRBD1 identical over 8 bases. Germline CDR1 and CDR2: MNHEY and SVGEGT. There are 15 residues in the CDR3. Trimming at V came to 0 bases and at J to 3 bases, leaving 4 bases not matched to a gene. The CDR3 is CASSYSRTGYYEQYF. As DNA, the CDR3 is TGTGCCAGCAGTTACTCACGGACAGGGTACTACGAGCAGTACTTC.

The chain employs TRBV9 and TRBJ1-4; 8 bases line up with TRBD1. This CDR3 is built from 16 residues. Looked up from germline, CDR1 is SGDLS and CDR2 is YYNGEE. V was pared by 2 bases and J by 4 bases, with 7 bases of the junction left unmatched. CDR3 in amino acids: CASSVAPGQVNEKLFF. The DNA of the CDR3 is TGTGCCAGCAGCGTCGCCCCGGGACAGGTTAATGAAAAACTGTTTTTT.

This chain joins TRBV5-5 and TRBJ1-5, with D possibly being TRBD1 (5 bases). V was shortened by 0 bases and J by 2 bases, with 9 bases between the two germline ends. This CDR3 contains 15 residues. Germline loops: CDR1 SGHKS, CDR2 YYEKEE (reference sequence). The CDR3 DNA reads TGTGCCAGCAGCTTGGAAGGGGATCGCAATCAGCCCCAGCATTTT. Amino acid sequence: CASSLEGDRNQPQHF.

The V and J genes are TRBV28 and TRBJ1-1; weak D call: TRBD1 (6 bases). The V and J ends lost 8 bases and 4 bases respectively, with 11 bases between them. This CDR3 is 12 amino acids long. CDR1 is MDHEN, CDR2 SYDVKM, per germline. The CDR3 loop is CASDQGFTEAFF. The CDR3 nucleotides are TGTGCCAGCGATCAGGGGTTCACTGAAGCTTTCTTT.

The gene calls are TRBV27 and TRBJ2-1; maybe TRBD1 (6 bases). CDR3 size: 17 residues. V lost 5 bases and J 2 bases, leaving 19 bases between the germline ends. Germline V CDR1 and CDR2: MNHEY, SMNVEV (reference sequence). The DNA of the CDR3 is TGTGCCAGCAGTCGTGACAGGTCCACGAGCCCCTACAATGAGCAGTTCTTC. Its translation: CASSRDRSTSPYNEQFF.

The chain carries TRBV28 and TRBJ1-1, with 8 bases identical to TRBD1. J was trimmed by 1 base and V by 10 bases; bases with no gene match: 11. Germline CDR1 reads MDHEN; CDR2 reads SYDVKM. CDR3 size: 15 residues. CDR3 sequence reads: CATYAGGAGNTEAFF. The CDR3 DNA reads as TGTGCCACCTACGCAGGGGGCGCCGGGAACACTGAAGCTTTCTTT.

The rearrangement uses TRBV5-8 and TRBJ1-2, with TRBD1 identical over 7 bases. This CDR3 comprises 15 residues. Germline V gene data show CDR1 as SGHTS and CDR2 as YDEGEE. Trimming at V came to 4 bases and at J to 3 bases, leaving 9 bases not matched to a gene. CDR3 in DNA: TGTGCCAGCAGCACAAAGACAGGGATCTACTATGGCTACACCTTC. Protein: CASSTKTGIYYGYTF.

This clone has more than one count but fewer than ten. This chain connects TRBV2 to TRBJ2-3; D not resolved. The V gene's germline CDR1 is SNHLY and CDR2 FYNNEI. This CDR3 has 12 amino acids. V lost 2 bases, J lost 8 bases, and 8 bases lay in between. CDR3 in DNA: TGTGCCAGCAGTGAACAAGTACTTACGCAGTATTTT. This encodes CASSEQVLTQYF.

The chain combines TRBV5-6 with TRBJ2-1; no clear D gene. The CDR3 is 16 amino acids. V was shortened by 4 bases and J by 2 bases, with 16 bases between the two germline ends. Germline loops: CDR1 SGHDT, CDR2 YYEEEE. The CDR3 sequence is CASSLVVGRTYNEQFF. For the CDR3, the DNA is TGTGCCAGCAGCCTAGTAGTTGGAAGAACCTACAATGAGCAGTTCTTC.

The rearrangement joins TRBV11-3 to TRBJ1-2; 7 nucleotides align to TRBD1. J gave up 4 bases and V 5 bases, and 19 bases lay outside the gene matches. The CDR3 loop spans 18 amino acids. Germline V lookup: CDR1 SGHNT, CDR2 YENEEA. In DNA, the CDR3 is TGTGCCAGCAGCCCAAGACAGGGTCGTTCGGCGCTTCTCTATGGCTACACCTTC. This sequence encodes CASSPRQGRSALLYGYTF.

The chain has TRBV5-1 and TRBJ1-4; D perhaps matches TRBD1 (5 bases). The CDR3 sequence is 14 residues long. Germline CDR1 and CDR2: SGHRS and YFSETQ. Trimming removed 5 bases from V and 4 bases from J, with 12 bases in between. In DNA form, the CDR3 reads TGCGCCAGCAGGGGGGGACCGCTTAATGAAAAACTGTTTTTT. It codes for CASRGGPLNEKLFF. The complete variable domain, with remaining parts taken from reference TRBV5-1 and TRBJ1-4, reads KAGVTQTPRYLIKTRGQQVTLSCSPISGHRSVSWYQQTPGQGLQFLFEYFSETQRNKGNFPGRFSGRQFSNSRSEMNVSTLELGDSALYLCASRGGPLNEKLFFGSGTQLSVL.

The chain recombines TRBV9 with TRBJ1-4, with D hard to call. CDR3 length equals 17 residues. In germline, CDR1 is SGDLS, CDR2 YYNGEE. V lost 1 base and J lost 7, with 20 bases in between. The CDR3 DNA is TGTGCCAGCAGCGTAAGCCCCGTTGTCGGGGTAGGTGAAAAACTGTTTTTT. It is translated as CASSVSPVVGVGEKLFF. Together with reference TRBV9 and TRBJ1-4, the CDR3 gives the full variable domain: DSGVTQTPKHLITATGQRVTLRCSPRSGDLSVYWYQQSLDQGLQFLIQYYNGEERAKGNILERFSAQQFPDLHSELNLSSLELGDSALYFCASSVSPVVGVGEKLFFGSGTQLSVL.

The chain combines TRBV27 with TRBJ1-1; TRBD1 is a possible D gene (5 bases). Between the trimmed V and J ends, which lost 3 bases and 1 base, there was a span of 9 bases. Per germline, CDR1 MNHEY and CDR2 SMNVEV (reference sequence). The CDR3 has 14 amino acids. CDR3 nucleotides: TGTGCCAGCAGTTTGGGCACAGGGAACACTGAAGCTTTCTTT. Protein product: CASSLGTGNTEAFF.

V is TRBV10-3 and J is TRBJ1-1; 7 bases are shared with TRBD1. The CDR3 covers 14 residues. In germline, CDR1 is ENHRY, CDR2 SYGVKD. V dropped 8 bases and J dropped 2; count of bases not matched to a gene: 8. CDR3 residues: CAIASGQFNTEAFF. Written as DNA, the CDR3 is TGTGCCATCGCATCGGGACAGTTTAACACTGAAGCTTTCTTT.

J is TRBJ2-7 and V is TRBV30; TRBD1 matches at 8 bases. The CDR3 runs 14 residues. With V trimmed by 2 bases and J by 4 bases, 7 bases remained unmatched. Germline CDR1 reads GTSNPN; CDR2 reads SVGIG (reference sequence). As DNA, the CDR3 is TGTGCCTGGAGTCCCGGGACAGGTATTTACGAGCAGTACTTC. As protein: CAWSPGTGIYEQYF.

In DNA, the CDR3 is TGTGCCAGCAGTTACTCCTCGAACACTGAAGCTTTCTTT. Residues: CASSYSSNTEAFF. The J gene is TRBJ1-1, the V gene TRBV6-5; D is unresolved. V shed 0 bases and J shed 1 base, with 3 bases lying between them. The CDR3 contains 13 residues. From germline, CDR1 is MNHEY and CDR2 SVGAGI.